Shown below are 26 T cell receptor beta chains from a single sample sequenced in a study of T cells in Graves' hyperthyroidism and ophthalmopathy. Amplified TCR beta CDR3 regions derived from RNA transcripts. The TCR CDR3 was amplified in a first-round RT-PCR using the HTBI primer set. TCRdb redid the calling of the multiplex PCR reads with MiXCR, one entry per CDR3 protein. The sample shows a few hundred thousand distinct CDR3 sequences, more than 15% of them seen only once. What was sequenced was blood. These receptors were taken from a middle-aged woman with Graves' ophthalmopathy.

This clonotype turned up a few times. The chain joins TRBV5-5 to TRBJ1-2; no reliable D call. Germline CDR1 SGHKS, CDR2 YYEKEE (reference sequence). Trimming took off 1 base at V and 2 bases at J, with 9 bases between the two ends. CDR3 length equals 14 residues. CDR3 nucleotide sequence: TGTGCCAGCAGCTTGATCACCTCAAACTATGGCTACACCTTC. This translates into CASSLITSNYGYTF.

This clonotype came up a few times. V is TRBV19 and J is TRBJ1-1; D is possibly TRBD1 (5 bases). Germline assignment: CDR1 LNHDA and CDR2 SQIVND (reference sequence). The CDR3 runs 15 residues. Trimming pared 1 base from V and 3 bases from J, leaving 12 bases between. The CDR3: CASSIGRMGDTEAFF. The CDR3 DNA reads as TGTGCCAGTAGTATAGGCCGTATGGGGGACACTGAAGCTTTCTTT.

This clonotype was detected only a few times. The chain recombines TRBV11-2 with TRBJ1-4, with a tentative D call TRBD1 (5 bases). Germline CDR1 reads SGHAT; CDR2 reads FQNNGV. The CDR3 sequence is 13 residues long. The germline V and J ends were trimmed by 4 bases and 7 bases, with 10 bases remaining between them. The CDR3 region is CASSSGTIEKLFF. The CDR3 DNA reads TGTGCCAGCAGCTCCGGGACGATTGAAAAACTGTTTTTT. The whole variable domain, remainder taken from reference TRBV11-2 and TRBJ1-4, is EAGVAQSPRYKIIEKRQSVAFWCNPISGHATLYWYQQILGQGPKLLIQFQNNGVVDDSQLPKDRFSAERLKGVDSTLKIQPAKLEDSAVYLCASSSGTIEKLFFGSGTQLSVL.

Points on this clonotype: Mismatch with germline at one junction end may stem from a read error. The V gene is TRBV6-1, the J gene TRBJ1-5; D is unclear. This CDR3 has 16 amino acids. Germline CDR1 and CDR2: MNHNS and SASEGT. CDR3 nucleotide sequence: TGTGCCAGCAGCGAAGATGGTGGTGCGGGCGGGTGGCCCCAGCATTTT. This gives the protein CASSEDGGAGGWPQHF.

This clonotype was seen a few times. The CDR3 DNA reads TGCGCCAGCAGTGAGTCCGGGGGAGGAGGAGCTTTCTTT. Its translation is CASSESGGGGAFF. The chain combines TRBV10-1 with TRBJ1-1, with D maybe TRBD1 (5 bases). The CDR3 sequence is 13 residues long. The germline gives CDR1 WNHNN, CDR2 SYGVQD (reference sequence). The ends were cut back, 0 bases at V and 10 bases at J, with 12 bases in the middle.

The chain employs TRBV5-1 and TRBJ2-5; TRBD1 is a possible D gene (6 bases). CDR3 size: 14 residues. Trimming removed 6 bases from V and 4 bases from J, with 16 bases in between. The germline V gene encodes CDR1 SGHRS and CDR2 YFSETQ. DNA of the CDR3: TGCGCCAGCAACGAGTTGGGGGCCCGAGAGACCCAGTACTTC. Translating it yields CASNELGARETQYF.

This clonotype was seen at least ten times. CDR3 sequence reads: CASSDWAAGGSYNEQFF. CDR3 nucleotides: TGTGCCAGCAGTGACTGGGCGGCGGGGGGGTCCTACAATGAGCAGTTCTTC. The V gene is TRBV6-1, the J gene TRBJ2-1; 9 bases match TRBD2. V dropped 3 bases and J dropped 1; count of bases not matched to a gene: 7. The CDR3 is made up of 17 amino acids. Germline V gene lookup returns CDR1 MNHNS and CDR2 SASEGT.

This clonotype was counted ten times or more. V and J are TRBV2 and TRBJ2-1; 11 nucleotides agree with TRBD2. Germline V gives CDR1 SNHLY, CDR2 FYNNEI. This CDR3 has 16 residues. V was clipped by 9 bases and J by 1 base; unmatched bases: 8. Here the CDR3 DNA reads TGTGCCAGACAGTGGCTAGCGGGGGGTTCCTACAATGAGCAGTTCTTC. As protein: CARQWLAGGSYNEQFF.

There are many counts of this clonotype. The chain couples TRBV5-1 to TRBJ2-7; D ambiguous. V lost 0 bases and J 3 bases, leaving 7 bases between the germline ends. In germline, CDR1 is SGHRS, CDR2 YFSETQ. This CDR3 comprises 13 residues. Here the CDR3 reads CASSLVVDYEQYF. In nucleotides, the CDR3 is TGCGCCAGCAGCTTGGTCGTCGACTACGAGCAGTACTTC.

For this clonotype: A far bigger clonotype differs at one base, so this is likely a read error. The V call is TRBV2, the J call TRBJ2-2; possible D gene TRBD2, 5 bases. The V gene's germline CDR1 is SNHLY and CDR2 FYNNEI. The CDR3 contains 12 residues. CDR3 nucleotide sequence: TGTGCCAGCAGTTATAACACCGGGGAGCTGTCTTTT. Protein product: CASSYNTGELSF.

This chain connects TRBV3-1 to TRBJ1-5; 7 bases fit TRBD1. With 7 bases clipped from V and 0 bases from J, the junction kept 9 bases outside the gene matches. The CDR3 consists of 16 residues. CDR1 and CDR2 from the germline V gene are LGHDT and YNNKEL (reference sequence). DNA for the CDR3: TGTGCCAGCATCCAGGGGGGGACATATAGCAATCAGCCCCAGCATTTT. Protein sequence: CASIQGGTYSNQPQHF.

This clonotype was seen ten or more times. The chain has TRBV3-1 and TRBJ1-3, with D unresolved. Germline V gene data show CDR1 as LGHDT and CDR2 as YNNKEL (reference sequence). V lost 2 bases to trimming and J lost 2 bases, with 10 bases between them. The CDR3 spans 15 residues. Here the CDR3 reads CASSQNMVTGNTIYF. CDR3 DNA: TGTGCCAGCAGCCAAAACATGGTTACTGGAAACACCATATATTTT.

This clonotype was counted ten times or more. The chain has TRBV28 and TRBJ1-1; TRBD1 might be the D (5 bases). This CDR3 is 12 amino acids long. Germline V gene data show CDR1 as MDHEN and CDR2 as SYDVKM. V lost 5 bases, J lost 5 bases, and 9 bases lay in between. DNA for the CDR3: TGTGCCAGCAGTCCTAGACAGACTGAAGCTTTCTTT. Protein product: CASSPRQTEAFF.

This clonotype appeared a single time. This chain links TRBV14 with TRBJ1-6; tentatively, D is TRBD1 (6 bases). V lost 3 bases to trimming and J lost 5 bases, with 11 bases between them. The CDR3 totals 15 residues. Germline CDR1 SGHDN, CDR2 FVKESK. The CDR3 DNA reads TGTGCCAGCAGCCACACAGGGTGGGATAATTCACCCCTCCACTTT. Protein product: CASSHTGWDNSPLHF.

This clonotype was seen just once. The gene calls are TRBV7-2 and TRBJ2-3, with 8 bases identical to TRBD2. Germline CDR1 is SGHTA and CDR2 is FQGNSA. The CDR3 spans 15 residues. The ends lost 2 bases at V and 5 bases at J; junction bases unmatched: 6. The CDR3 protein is CASSLSGSYGDTQYF. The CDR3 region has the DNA TGTGCCAGCAGCTTAAGCGGGAGTTATGGAGATACGCAGTATTTT.

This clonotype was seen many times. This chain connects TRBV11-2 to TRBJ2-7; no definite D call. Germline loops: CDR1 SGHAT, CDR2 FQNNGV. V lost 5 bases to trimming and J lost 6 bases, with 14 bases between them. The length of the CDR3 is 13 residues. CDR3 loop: CASSQAPASEQYF. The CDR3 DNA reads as TGTGCCAGCAGCCAGGCCCCCGCGTCCGAGCAGTACTTC. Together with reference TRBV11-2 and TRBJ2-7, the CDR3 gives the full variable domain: EAGVAQSPRYKIIEKRQSVAFWCNPISGHATLYWYQQILGQGPKLLIQFQNNGVVDDSQLPKDRFSAERLKGVDSTLKIQPAKLEDSAVYLCASSQAPASEQYFGPGTRLTVT.

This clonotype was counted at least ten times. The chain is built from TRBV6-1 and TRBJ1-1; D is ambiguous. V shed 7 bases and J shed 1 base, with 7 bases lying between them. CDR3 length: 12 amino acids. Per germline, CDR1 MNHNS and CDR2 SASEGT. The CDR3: CASTNGNTEAFF. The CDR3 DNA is TGTGCCAGCACAAACGGGAACACTGAAGCTTTCTTT.

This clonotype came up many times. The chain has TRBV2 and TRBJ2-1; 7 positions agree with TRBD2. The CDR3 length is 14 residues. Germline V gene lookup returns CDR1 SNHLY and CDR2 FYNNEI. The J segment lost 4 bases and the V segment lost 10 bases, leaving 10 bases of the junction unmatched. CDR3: CAIDGGTKYNEQFF. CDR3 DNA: TGTGCCATCGACGGTGGGACTAAATACAATGAGCAGTTCTTC.

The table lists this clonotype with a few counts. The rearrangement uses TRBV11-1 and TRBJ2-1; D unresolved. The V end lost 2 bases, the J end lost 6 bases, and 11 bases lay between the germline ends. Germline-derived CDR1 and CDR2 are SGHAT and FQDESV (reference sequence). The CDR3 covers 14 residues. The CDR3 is CASSLSQKTNEQFF. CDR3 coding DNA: TGTGCCAGCAGCTTATCACAGAAAACCAATGAGCAGTTCTTC.

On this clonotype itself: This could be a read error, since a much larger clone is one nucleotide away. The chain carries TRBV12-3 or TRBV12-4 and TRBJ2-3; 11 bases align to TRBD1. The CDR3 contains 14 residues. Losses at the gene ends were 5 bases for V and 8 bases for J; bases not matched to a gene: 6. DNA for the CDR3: TGTGCCAGCAGTGGGACAGGGGGGGGGGTTACGCAGTATTTT. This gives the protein CASSGTGGGVTQYF.

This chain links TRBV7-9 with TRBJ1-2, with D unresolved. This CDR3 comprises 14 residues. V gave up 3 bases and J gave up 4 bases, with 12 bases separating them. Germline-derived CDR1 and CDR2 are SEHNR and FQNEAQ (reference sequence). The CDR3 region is CASSFPGSVYGYTF. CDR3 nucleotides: TGTGCCAGCAGCTTTCCTGGGTCGGTCTATGGCTACACCTTC.

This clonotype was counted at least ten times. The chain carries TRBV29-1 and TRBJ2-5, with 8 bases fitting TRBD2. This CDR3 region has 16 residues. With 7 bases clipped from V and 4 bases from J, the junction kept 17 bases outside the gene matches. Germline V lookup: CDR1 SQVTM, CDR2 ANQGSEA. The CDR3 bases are TGCAGCGCCGAAGTTAGCGGGGAGGAAATAGGAGAGACCCAGTACTTC. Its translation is CSAEVSGEEIGETQYF.

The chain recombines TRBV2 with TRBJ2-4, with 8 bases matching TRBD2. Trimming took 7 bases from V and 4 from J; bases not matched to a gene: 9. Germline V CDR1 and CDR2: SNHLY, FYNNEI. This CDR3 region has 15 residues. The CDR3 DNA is TGTGCCAGCACTATGGGACTAGGAAATAAAAACATTCAGTACTTC. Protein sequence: CASTMGLGNKNIQYF.

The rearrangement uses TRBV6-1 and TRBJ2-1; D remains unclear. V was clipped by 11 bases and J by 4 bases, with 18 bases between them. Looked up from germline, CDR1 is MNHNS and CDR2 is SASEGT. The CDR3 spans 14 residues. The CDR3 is CACIGQGNYNEQFF. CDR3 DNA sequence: TGTGCCTGCATAGGCCAAGGGAATTACAATGAGCAGTTCTTC.

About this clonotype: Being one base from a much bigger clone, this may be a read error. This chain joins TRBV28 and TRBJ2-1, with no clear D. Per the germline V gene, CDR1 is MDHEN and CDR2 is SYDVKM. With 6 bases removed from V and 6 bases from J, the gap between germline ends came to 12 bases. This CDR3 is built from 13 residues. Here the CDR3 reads CASRSGWTNEQFF. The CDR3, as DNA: TGTGCCAGCAGATCCGGCTGGACCAATGAGCAGTTCTTC.

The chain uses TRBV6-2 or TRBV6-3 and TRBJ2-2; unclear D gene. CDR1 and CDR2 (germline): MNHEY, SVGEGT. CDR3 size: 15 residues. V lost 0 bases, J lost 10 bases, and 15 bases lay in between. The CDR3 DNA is TGTGCCAGCAGTTACTCTATGGGTCCCAGTGAGGAGCTGTTTTTT. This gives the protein CASSYSMGPSEELFF.